The 30 T cell receptor beta chains in this list originate from one sample, sequenced in a study of a mutant IDH1 vaccine in newly diagnosed glioma. Their specific antigens are unknown. The method was immunoSEQ multiplex PCR; TCRdb's version includes in-frame clones alone and lacks a portion of them. Of about 36,000 clones in the sample, 80% were seen once. Time point reported: week 11, during vaccination. Each dose delivered 300 ug of mutant IDH1 20-mer peptide subcutaneously with imiquimod. This specimen consisted of peripheral blood mononuclear cells (PBMCs), obtained from a glioma patient whose treatment included an IDH1 peptide vaccine. The receptors come from a young woman with glioma. Some clones in this sample may be carry-over from other donors' samples.

The sample holds a few counts of this clone. The chain combines TRBV5-4 with TRBJ2-5, with D perhaps assigned TRBD1 or TRBD2 (5 bases each). Trimming stripped 4 bases from V and 13 bases from J, with 20 bases between. The CDR3 has 13 residues. Per germline, CDR1 SGHNT and CDR2 YYREEE (reference sequence). The CDR3 DNA reads as TGTGCCAGCAGCATGACCGGGACCGCGAGACGGTACTTC. Its protein product is CASSMTGTARRYF.

This clone was detected only once. The rearrangement joins TRBV5-8 to TRBJ2-5; no definite D call. V lost 2 bases to trimming and J lost 1 base, with 12 bases between them. The germline gives CDR1 SGHTS, CDR2 YDEGEE. The CDR3 consists of 15 residues. CDR3 DNA sequence: TGTGCCAGCAGCTTTGGTATGCCGGTCCAAGAGACCCAGTACTTC. This encodes CASSFGMPVQETQYF.

This rearrangement joins TRBV9 to TRBJ1-1; TRBD1 is a possible D gene (6 bases). V was shortened by 4 bases and J by 1 base, with 8 bases between the two germline ends. This CDR3 contains 13 residues. Germline values: CDR1 SGDLS, CDR2 YYNGEE. CDR3 amino acids: CASSPGQNTEAFF. In DNA form, the CDR3 reads TGTGCCAGCAGCCCGGGACAGAACACTGAAGCTTTCTTT.

This clone was seen once. The chain is built from TRBV7-9 and TRBJ2-1; D assignment may be TRBD1 or TRBD2 (5 bases each). V was clipped by 4 bases and J by 7 bases, with 8 bases between them. This CDR3 comprises 12 residues. Germline V CDR1 and CDR2: SEHNR, FQNEAQ (reference sequence). CDR3 DNA sequence: TGTGCCAGCAGCTCGGGGCTAAATGAGCAGTTCTTC. This gives the protein CASSSGLNEQFF.

The V call is TRBV5-6, the J call TRBJ1-2; D gene uncertain. The length of the CDR3 is 15 residues. The germline gives CDR1 SGHDT, CDR2 YYEEEE. Trimming shortened V by 3 bases and J by 4 bases, and 16 bases separated the two germline ends. CDR3 nucleotides: TGTGCCAGCAGCTATTCCGGGTCCGGTGGCTATGGCTACACCTTC. Translation: CASSYSGSGGYGYTF.

The V and J genes are TRBV29-1 and TRBJ2-1, with TRBD2 matching over 8 bases. Looked up from germline, CDR1 is SQVTM and CDR2 is ANQGSEA. The CDR3 sequence is 15 residues long. V gave up 5 bases and J gave up 6 bases; unmatched junction bases: 12. For the CDR3, the DNA is TGCAGCGTTACTCCGGGACTAGTGAGTGGCAATGAGCAGTTCTTC. Translation: CSVTPGLVSGNEQFF.

This clone was counted between two and nine times. V is TRBV7-3 and J is TRBJ2-4; D gene uncertain. Germline loops: CDR1 SGHTA, CDR2 FQGTGA. This CDR3 is 13 amino acids long. V was cut by 5 bases and J by 7 bases, with 12 bases left in between. CDR3 in DNA: TGTGCCAGCAGCCCCCAACTTGGGAACATTCAGTACTTC. As protein: CASSPQLGNIQYF.

V usage is TRBV19 and J usage is TRBJ2-7, with 11 bases lining up with TRBD2. V was clipped by 4 bases and J by 2 bases; unmatched bases: 4. This CDR3 has 15 amino acids. Germline CDR1 is LNHDA and CDR2 is SQIVND (reference sequence). This CDR3 is CASSTIAGGPYEQYF. Written as DNA, the CDR3 is TGTGCCAGTAGTACGATAGCGGGAGGGCCCTACGAGCAGTACTTC.

V usage is TRBV18 and J usage is TRBJ1-1; TRBD1 is a possible D gene (6 bases). CDR1 is KGHSH and CDR2 is LQKENI in the germline V gene. Trimming stripped 0 bases from V and 0 bases from J, with 17 bases between. The CDR3 is 18 residues long. The CDR3 DNA is TGTGCCAGCTCACCACCGACAGGCGTTGGGTGGTTGAACACTGAAGCTTTCTTT. It yields the protein CASSPPTGVGWLNTEAFF.

The chain carries TRBV30 and TRBJ1-1; D uncertain. V was shortened by 1 base and J by 6 bases, with 9 bases between the two germline ends. This CDR3 contains 12 residues. Germline-derived CDR1 and CDR2 are GTSNPN and SVGIG (reference sequence). CDR3 sequence: CAWSATLAEAFF. CDR3 in DNA: TGTGCCTGGAGTGCCACATTGGCTGAAGCTTTCTTT.

V gene TRBV4-1 combines with J gene TRBJ1-5; no firm D call. The germline CDR1 and CDR2 sequences are MGHRA and YSYEKL. The V gene lost 4 bases and the J gene lost 2 bases, with 12 bases spanning the gap. CDR3 length equals 15 residues. The CDR3 DNA follows: TGCGCCAGCAGCCCCCTACTTAGCGGCAATCAGCCCCAGCATTTT. This codes for CASSPLLSGNQPQHF.

V is TRBV5-1 and J is TRBJ2-3; a weak D match, TRBD2 (6 bases). Germline-derived CDR1 and CDR2 are SGHRS and YFSETQ. The CDR3 runs to 16 residues. Trimming pared 0 bases from V and 4 bases from J, leaving 15 bases between. The CDR3 loop is CASSLETAGWPDTQYF. The CDR3 DNA reads as TGCGCCAGCAGCTTGGAAACAGCGGGTTGGCCAGATACGCAGTATTTT. Using reference TRBV5-1 and TRBJ2-3 for the parts outside the CDR3, the full variable domain is KAGVTQTPRYLIKTRGQQVTLSCSPISGHRSVSWYQQTPGQGLQFLFEYFSETQRNKGNFPGRFSGRQFSNSRSEMNVSTLELGDSALYLCASSLETAGWPDTQYFGPGTRLTVL.

The chain recombines TRBV7-9 with TRBJ1-4; a weak D match, TRBD1 (5 bases). CDR1 and CDR2 (germline): SEHNR, FQNEAQ (reference sequence). The CDR3 has 15 residues. V was pared by 5 bases and J by 8 bases, with 18 bases between. CDR3 amino acids: CASSPRYGDGEKLFF. CDR3 DNA sequence: TGTGCCAGCAGCCCTAGGTACGGGGACGGCGAAAAACTGTTTTTT. The full variable domain, in which reference TRBV7-9 and TRBJ1-4 provide the parts outside the CDR3, is DTGVSQNPRHKITKRGQNVTFRCDPISEHNRLYWYRQTLGQGPEFLTYFQNEAQLEKSRLLSDRFSAERPKGSFSTLEIQRTEQGDSAMYLCASSPRYGDGEKLFFGSGTQLSVL.

The CDR3 nucleotides read TGTGCCAGCAGTTCTCACGGTGACTTCTCTGGAAACACCATATATTTT. Residues: CASSSHGDFSGNTIYF. V and J are TRBV27 and TRBJ1-3; no clear D. Germline V gives CDR1 MNHEY, CDR2 SMNVEV (reference sequence). The CDR3 consists of 16 residues. V lost 4 bases and J 0 bases, leaving 13 bases between the germline ends.

The chain employs TRBV9 and TRBJ2-1; TRBD2 agrees at 15 bases. Per the germline V gene, CDR1 is SGDLS and CDR2 is YYNGEE. The CDR3 runs 15 residues. J was trimmed by 9 bases and V by 4 bases; bases with no gene match: 5. The CDR3 loop is CASSTGLAGGGEQFF. CDR3 coding DNA: TGTGCCAGCAGCACGGGACTAGCGGGAGGTGGTGAGCAGTTCTTC. The full variable domain, rest sourced from reference TRBV9 and TRBJ2-1, is DSGVTQTPKHLITATGQRVTLRCSPRSGDLSVYWYQQSLDQGLQFLIQYYNGEERAKGNILERFSAQQFPDLHSELNLSSLELGDSALYFCASSTGLAGGGEQFFGPGTRLTVL.

This chain joins TRBV4-2 and TRBJ2-2; D tentatively fits TRBD1 or TRBD2 (5 bases each). The CDR3 extends over 17 amino acids. Trimming shortened V by 3 bases and J by 7 bases, and 21 bases separated the two germline ends. CDR1 is LGHNA, CDR2 YNFKEQ, per germline. The CDR3 sequence: CASSQKGTPGYGGELFF. The DNA of the CDR3 is TGTGCCAGCAGCCAGAAGGGGACCCCCGGTTATGGCGGGGAGCTGTTTTTT.

The chain couples TRBV5-4 to TRBJ1-3; D may be TRBD1 (5 bases). Germline assignment: CDR1 SGHNT and CDR2 YYREEE (reference sequence). This CDR3 is 14 amino acids long. Trimming removed 0 bases from V and 2 bases from J, with 6 bases in between. The CDR3 loop is CASSLAGTGNTIYF. The CDR3 DNA is TGTGCCAGCAGCTTGGCAGGGACTGGAAACACCATATATTTT.

The chain employs TRBV27 and TRBJ2-7; 12 nucleotides align to TRBD2. Germline V gives CDR1 MNHEY, CDR2 SMNVEV (reference sequence). There are 15 residues in the CDR3. Unmatched junction bases numbered 7, after V lost 5 bases and J lost 5 bases. The CDR3 nucleotides are TGTGCCAGCAGTAGCCTAGCGGGAGGGCGAAACGAGCAGTACTTC. It specifies CASSSLAGGRNEQYF.

V is TRBV5-6 and J is TRBJ2-7; 8 bases are a match to TRBD2. The CDR3 contains 18 residues. The ends lost 2 bases at V and 1 base at J; junction bases unmatched: 14. Germline V gene lookup returns CDR1 SGHDT and CDR2 YYEEEE. CDR3 sequence: CASSFLNSPGLVSYEQYF. The CDR3 coding sequence is TGTGCCAGCAGCTTCCTCAATTCGCCGGGACTAGTGTCCTACGAGCAGTACTTC.

V gene TRBV10-2 combines with J gene TRBJ2-1; 7 positions match TRBD2. Germline V gene data show CDR1 as WSHSY and CDR2 as SAAADI. CDR3 length equals 15 residues. V lost 6 bases to trimming and J lost 6 bases; unmatched junction nucleotides: 11. The CDR3 reads CASSPLSGIGNEQFF. CDR3 DNA sequence: TGCGCCAGCAGCCCCCTAAGCGGGATCGGCAATGAGCAGTTCTTC.

The chain uses TRBV7-9 and TRBJ1-2, with 12 bases identical to TRBD1. J was trimmed by 1 base and V by 4 bases; bases with no gene match: 10. The CDR3 contains 18 residues. The V gene's germline CDR1 is SEHNR and CDR2 FQNEAQ (reference sequence). The CDR3: CASSSGRDRGRGNYGYTF. Written as DNA, the CDR3 is TGTGCCAGCAGCTCGGGCCGGGACAGGGGGCGAGGTAACTATGGCTACACCTTC.

This rearrangement joins TRBV19 to TRBJ2-7; D remains ambiguous. Trimming pared 1 base from V and 7 bases from J, leaving 11 bases between. The CDR3 extends over 13 amino acids. From germline, CDR1 is LNHDA and CDR2 SQIVND (reference sequence). The CDR3 nucleotides read TGTGCCAGTAGTATAGGCCCGGCCAGAGAGCAGTACTTC. Translated: CASSIGPAREQYF.

The chain combines TRBV29-1 with TRBJ2-3; D is ambiguous. Germline CDR1 is SQVTM and CDR2 is ANQGSEA. There are 13 residues in the CDR3. Trimming stripped 7 bases from V and 3 bases from J, with 14 bases between. The CDR3 spells CSAPRPGTDTQYF. The DNA of the CDR3 is TGCAGCGCCCCTCGCCCCGGGACAGATACGCAGTATTTT.

The chain combines TRBV7-2 with TRBJ2-7; 8 bases agree with TRBD1. This CDR3 is built from 16 residues. Germline loops: CDR1 SGHTA, CDR2 FQGNSA. The trim removed 3 bases at V and 3 bases at J, leaving 10 bases unmatched. The CDR3 is CASSFRGRGQGYEQYF. As DNA, the CDR3 is TGTGCCAGCAGCTTTCGGGGGCGAGGACAGGGCTACGAGCAGTACTTC.

This chain connects TRBV4-2 to TRBJ2-1; TRBD2 matches at 12 bases. There are 15 residues in the CDR3. Germline V gene data show CDR1 as LGHNA and CDR2 as YNFKEQ. V lost 3 bases, J lost 5 bases, and 2 bases stayed unmatched. CDR3 coding DNA: TGTGCCAGCAGCCACCGACTAGCGGGAGACAATGAGCAGTTCTTC. Translated: CASSHRLAGDNEQFF.

The chain employs TRBV10-1 and TRBJ2-3; D might be TRBD1 (6 bases). The germline V and J ends were trimmed by 0 bases and 4 bases, with 8 bases remaining between them. Germline-derived CDR1 and CDR2 are WNHNN and SYGVQD (reference sequence). The CDR3 totals 14 residues. In DNA, the CDR3 is TGCGCCAGCAGTGAGTCACAGGGCTCAGATACGCAGTATTTT. It codes for CASSESQGSDTQYF.

This clone appeared a few times. V and J are TRBV7-9 and TRBJ1-1; no definite D call. V lost 8 bases and J 0 bases, leaving 13 bases between the germline ends. The CDR3 has 14 residues. Per germline, CDR1 SEHNR and CDR2 FQNEAQ (reference sequence). CDR3 in DNA: TGTGCCAGCTCTTTCCCAGAGATGAACACTGAAGCTTTCTTT. Protein sequence: CASSFPEMNTEAFF.

This clone has only one observation. The rearrangement links TRBV9 to TRBJ1-1, with a possible D match to TRBD1 (5 bases). Trimming took off 1 base at V and 0 bases at J, with 10 bases between the two ends. CDR3 length: 15 residues. Germline-derived CDR1 and CDR2 are SGDLS and YYNGEE. The CDR3 loop is CASSVSWGMNTEAFF. The CDR3 DNA reads TGTGCCAGCAGCGTATCGTGGGGGATGAACACTGAAGCTTTCTTT.

The rearrangement uses TRBV30 and TRBJ2-5, with 9 bases matching TRBD1. CDR3 length: 15 residues. V shed 0 bases, J shed 5 bases, and the junction held 7 bases outside the gene matches. From germline, CDR1 is GTSNPN and CDR2 SVGIG (reference sequence). DNA of the CDR3: TGTGCCTGGAGTGTGGGGGACAGGGCGGCGGAGACCCAGTACTTC. Residues: CAWSVGDRAAETQYF.

V and J are TRBV21-1 and TRBJ1-5. TRBV21-1 is a pseudogene segment. The CDR3 extends over 18 amino acids. In DNA form, the CDR3 reads TGTGCCAGCAGCAAGGATATTCTACAGGACTATAGCAATCAGCCCCAGCATTTT. Amino acid sequence: CASSKDILQDYSNQPQHF.